This TCR beta chain emerged from a study of blood T cells in healthy people across ages. This CDR3 is built from 14 residues. V lost 8 bases to trimming and J lost 5 bases; unmatched junction nucleotides: 8. A sample-barcoded 5' primer and a J-beta primer mix were used in a second PCR of about 6 to 11 cycles. The template-switch adaptor was a 5' adaptor with 12 random nucleotides. It tagged each cDNA molecule. CDR3-containing paired-end reads numbered at least 2.5 million in each sample. MiXCR, run by TCRdb on the 5' RACE reads, gives a single entry per CDR3 protein. The repertoire has about 670,000 distinct CDR3 sequences, roughly 41% of them found once; the top ten carry approximately 29%. Regarding the study as a whole: Per-million-T-cell TCR beta diversity fell roughly linearly with age.

Total RNA was extracted at no less than 6 micrograms per sample. About this clonotype: As yet, its antigen is unknown.

The chain joins TRBV12-3 or TRBV12-4 to TRBJ1-4, with TRBD1 matching 7 bases. Source material: blood. This clonotype was obtained from an elderly man in good health. The CDR3 bases are TGTGCCAGCTCTAGGGACAGCAACAATGAAAAACTGTTTTTT. It encodes CASSRDSNNEKLFF.